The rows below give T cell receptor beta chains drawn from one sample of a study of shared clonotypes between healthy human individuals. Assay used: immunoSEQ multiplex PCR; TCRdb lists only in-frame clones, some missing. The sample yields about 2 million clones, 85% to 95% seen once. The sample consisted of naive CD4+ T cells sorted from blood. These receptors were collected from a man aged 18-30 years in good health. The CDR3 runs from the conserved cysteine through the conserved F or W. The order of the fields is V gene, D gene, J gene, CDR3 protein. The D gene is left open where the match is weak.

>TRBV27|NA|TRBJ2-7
CASSASLDRSYEQYF
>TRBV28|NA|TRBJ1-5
CASSPTAMRGGQPQHF
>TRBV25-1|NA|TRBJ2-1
CASSGVYNEQFF
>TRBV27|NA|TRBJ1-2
CASRQQGFDYGYTF
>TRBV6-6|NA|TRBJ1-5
CASSYSRVGNQPQHF
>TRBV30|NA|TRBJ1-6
CAWSPYNSPLHF
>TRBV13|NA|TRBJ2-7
CASSAGYDPSYEQYF
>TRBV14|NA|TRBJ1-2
CASSPGQNYGYTF
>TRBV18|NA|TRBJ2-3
CASSLFEGSTDTQYF
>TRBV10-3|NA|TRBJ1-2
CAISGDTYGYTF
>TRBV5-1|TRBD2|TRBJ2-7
CASSLDFLGTSGFEQYF
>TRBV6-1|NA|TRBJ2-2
CASSKGTGELFF
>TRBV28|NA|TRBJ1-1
CASNGREAFF
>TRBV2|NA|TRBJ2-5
CASSDRGGQETQYF
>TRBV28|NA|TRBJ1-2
CASSFWQPNYGYTF
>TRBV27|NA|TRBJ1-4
CASMKEKLFF
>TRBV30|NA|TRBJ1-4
CAWSGGTAGEKLFF
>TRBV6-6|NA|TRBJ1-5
CASNLGEGSQPQHF
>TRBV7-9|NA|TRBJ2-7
CASSLAGSSYEQYF
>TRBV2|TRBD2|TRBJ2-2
CASTAVGTSPGELFF
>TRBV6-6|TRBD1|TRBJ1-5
CASSYRTGGHQPQHF
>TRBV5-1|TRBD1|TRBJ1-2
CASSTGQGYGYTF
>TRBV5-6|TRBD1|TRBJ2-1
CASSLRSTGGRNEQFF
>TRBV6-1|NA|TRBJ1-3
CASSGPAGTVFKHGNTIYF
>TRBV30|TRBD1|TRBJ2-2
CAWSANRGTGELFF
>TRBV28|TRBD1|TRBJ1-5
CASRGTGVFNQPQHF
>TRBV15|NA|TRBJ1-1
CATSGRLMNTEAFF
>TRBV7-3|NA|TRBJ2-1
CASSTPYGEQFF
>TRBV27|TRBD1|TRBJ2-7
CASSSMAGTGGTYEQYF
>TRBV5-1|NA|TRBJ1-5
CASSLGGTVNQPQHF
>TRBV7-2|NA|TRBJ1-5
CASSLGGLGQPQHF
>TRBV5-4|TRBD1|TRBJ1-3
CASSTDRAGNTIYF
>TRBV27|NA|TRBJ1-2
CASSPIGGTNYGYTF
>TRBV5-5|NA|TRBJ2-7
CASSPMGRPYEQYF
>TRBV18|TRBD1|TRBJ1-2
CASSPPGTGSGPYGYTF
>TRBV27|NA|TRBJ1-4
CASSPQDSGLYTNEKLFF
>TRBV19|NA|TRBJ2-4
CASSIRDVNIQYF
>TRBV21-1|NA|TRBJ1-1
CASSKDNRDTEAFF
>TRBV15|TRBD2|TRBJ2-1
CATSGSGGTYNEQFF
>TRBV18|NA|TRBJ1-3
CASSPASEDTIYF